A single sample is the source of the 11 T cell receptor beta chains below, sequenced in a study of OX40 agonist ivuxolimab in advanced cancers. Some clones are missing from TCRdb's copy, which holds only in-frame ones; the method was immunoSEQ multiplex PCR. This table holds tens of thousands of clones, 91% found once. The source was CD4+ or CD8+ T cells sorted from blood, collected in a trial of the OX40 agonist ivuxolimab. The receptors come from an adult with an advanced solid tumor such as melanoma, head and neck, liver or kidney cancer.

This chain links TRBV18 with TRBJ2-5; D not certain. CDR1 is KGHSH and CDR2 is LQKENI in the germline V gene. Trimming pared 2 bases from V and 3 bases from J, leaving 4 bases between. This CDR3 comprises 12 residues. The CDR3 here is CASSPSKETQYF. DNA of the CDR3: TGTGCCAGCTCACCATCCAAAGAGACCCAGTACTTC.

CDR3 protein: CASRPSLGTGGVTEAFF. CDR3 sequence (DNA): TGTGCCAGCAGACCATCCCTTGGGACAGGGGGTGTGACTGAAGCTTTCTTT. The chain uses TRBV28 and TRBJ1-1; 11 nucleotides line up with TRBD1. Per the germline V gene, CDR1 is MDHEN and CDR2 is SYDVKM. The length of the CDR3 is 17 residues. V shed 6 bases, J shed 5 bases, and the junction held 14 bases outside the gene matches.

J is TRBJ2-3 and V is TRBV11-3; no clear D gene. Germline CDR1 and CDR2: SGHNT and YENEEA. Trimming left V 0 bases short and J 4 bases short, with 8 bases between. This CDR3 is 14 amino acids long. DNA for the CDR3: TGTGCCAGCAGCTTAGAAGGTTTGGCAGATACGCAGTATTTT. Its protein is CASSLEGLADTQYF. Using reference TRBV11-3 and TRBJ2-3 for the parts outside the CDR3, the full variable domain is EAGVVQSPRYKIIEKKQPVAFWCNPISGHNTLYWYLQNLGQGPELLIRYENEEAVDDSQLPKDRFSAERLKGVDSTLKIQPAELGDSAVYLCASSLEGLADTQYFGPGTRLTVL.

V and J are TRBV5-1 and TRBJ2-3; D might be TRBD1 (5 bases). Germline-derived CDR1 and CDR2 are SGHRS and YFSETQ. This CDR3 is 16 amino acids long. V was cut by 4 bases and J by 1 base, with 16 bases left in between. CDR3 sequence reads: CASSPTRGMGTDTQYF. In DNA form, the CDR3 reads TGCGCCAGCAGCCCTACAAGGGGAATGGGCACAGATACGCAGTATTTT.

Comment on this clone: Its ends do not fully match the called genes, so a read error is possible. The V gene is TRBV6-5, the J gene TRBJ2-7, with a possible D match to TRBD1 (6 bases). CDR1 and CDR2 (germline): MNHEY, SVGAGI. The CDR3 totals 14 residues. The CDR3 sequence is CAISEGQISYEQYF. Written as DNA, the CDR3 is TGTGCCATCAGTGAAGGACAGATATCCTACGAGCAGTACTTC.

The chain links TRBV20-1 to TRBJ2-1; 9 bases align to TRBD1. Germline CDR1 reads DFQATT; CDR2 reads SNEGSKA (reference sequence). The CDR3 covers 11 residues. The trim removed 4 bases at V and 10 bases at J, leaving 2 bases unmatched. This chain's CDR3 is CSANRGPEQFF. The DNA of the CDR3 is TGCAGTGCTAACAGGGGGCCAGAGCAGTTCTTC.

The rearrangement joins TRBV19 to TRBJ1-1; the D is unclear. Germline V gene sequence: CDR1 LNHDA, CDR2 SQIVND (reference sequence). Trimming removed 5 bases at V and 11 bases at J, with 30 bases between. The CDR3 extends over 17 amino acids. The CDR3 DNA sequence: TGTGCCAGTAGTCCTTCCCTCGCCGTCGGTCTCAGGCCCGACGCTTTCTTT. Translating gives CASSPSLAVGLRPDAFF.

The rearrangement uses TRBV5-1 and TRBJ2-5; 7 nucleotides align to TRBD1. This CDR3 region has 15 residues. The junction had 11 bases not matched to a gene; V was cut back by 5 bases and J by 4 bases. CDR1 is SGHRS and CDR2 is YFSETQ in the germline V gene. CDR3 sequence reads: CASSLHRDSGETQYF. The DNA of the CDR3 is TGCGCCAGCAGTTTACATCGGGACAGCGGAGAGACCCAGTACTTC. Combining the CDR3 with reference TRBV5-1 and TRBJ2-5 gives the whole variable domain KAGVTQTPRYLIKTRGQQVTLSCSPISGHRSVSWYQQTPGQGLQFLFEYFSETQRNKGNFPGRFSGRQFSNSRSEMNVSTLELGDSALYLCASSLHRDSGETQYFGPGTRLLVL.

The chain combines TRBV7-9 with TRBJ1-5; the D gene is possibly TRBD1 (6 bases). Germline V lookup: CDR1 SEHNR, CDR2 FQNEAQ (reference sequence). This CDR3 is built from 16 residues. Trimming took 5 bases from V and 0 from J, leaving 14 bases between them. The CDR3 spells CASSPGAPDSNQPQHF. CDR3 nucleotides: TGTGCCAGCAGCCCAGGGGCCCCCGATAGCAATCAGCCCCAGCATTTT.

This chain links TRBV18 with TRBJ2-7; 8 nucleotides align to TRBD1. There are 14 residues in the CDR3. With 6 bases clipped from V and 5 bases from J, the junction kept 9 bases outside the gene matches. Germline CDR1 reads KGHSH; CDR2 reads LQKENI. The CDR3 loop reads CASSPTGVRDEQYF. CDR3 coding DNA: TGTGCCAGCTCGCCGACAGGGGTGCGTGACGAGCAGTACTTC.

The gene calls are TRBV4-3 and TRBJ2-5, with a possible D match to TRBD1 (7 bases). V lost 0 bases and J lost 7, with 18 bases in between. Per germline, CDR1 LGHNA and CDR2 YSLEER. There are 16 residues in the CDR3. CDR3 DNA: TGCGCCAGCAGCCAAGATCTCGCGGGGCCAGGGGGGACCCAGTACTTC. Its protein product is CASSQDLAGPGGTQYF.